This T cell receptor beta chain stems from a study of blood T cell repertoires in COVID-19. Germline-derived CDR1 and CDR2 are MDHEN and SYDVKM. Trimming at V came to 7 bases and at J to 3 bases, leaving 12 bases not matched to a gene. The CDR3 consists of 15 residues. Only in-frame clones appear in the TCRdb table, and some are missing; sequencing was by immunoSEQ multiplex PCR. Among some 150,000 clones listed, 80% to 90% were seen once. The gene calls are TRBV28 and TRBJ2-7; 7 nucleotides align to TRBD2. The sequenced sample consisted of peripheral blood. This TCR was sampled from a woman aged 50 to 60 with active or convalescent COVID-19. CDR3 DNA sequence: TGTGCCAGCACTAGAGGACTAGGAGAACGCTACGAGCAGTACTTC. It translates to CASTRGLGERYEQYF.